This is a list of T cell receptor beta chains from one sample in a study of blood T cell repertoires in COVID-19. Assay used: immunoSEQ multiplex PCR; TCRdb lists only in-frame clones, some missing. The sample holds some 290,000 clones; almost 90% are singletons and the top ten take less than 3%. Sequenced: peripheral blood. These TCRs come from a woman aged 25 to 39 with COVID-19, enrolled during active disease. CDR3s include the opening cysteine and the closing phenylalanine or tryptophan. The D gene is left open where the match is weak. Rows may omit the clone size; those that give it use once, few, many or a size class.

TRBV7-2	TRBD2	TRBJ2-5	NA	CASSGRTSGRGETQYF	TGTGCCAGCAGCGGACGGACTAGCGGGAGAGGAGAGACCCAGTACTTC
TRBV7-3	NA	TRBJ1-1	NA	CASSPDSPNTEAFF	TGTGCCAGCAGCCCGGACTCTCCGAACACTGAAGCTTTCTTT
TRBV6-5	TRBD2	TRBJ2-5	once	CASRPSGQETQYF	TGTGCCAGCAGACCTAGCGGGCAAGAGACCCAGTACTTC
TRBV7-9	TRBD2	TRBJ2-1	NA	CASSLGAGGLGPYNEQFF	TGTGCCAGCAGCTTAGGCGCGGGAGGGCTCGGCCCCTACAATGAGCAGTTCTTC
TRBV2	TRBD2	TRBJ2-1	NA	CASSGAGGPNEQFF	TGTGCCAGCAGTGGAGCGGGAGGTCCCAATGAGCAGTTCTTC
TRBV28	TRBD2	TRBJ2-7	NA	CASSLAGEYEQYF	TGTGCCAGCAGTTTAGCGGGGGAATACGAGCAGTACTTC
TRBV6-5	NA	TRBJ1-4	few	CASRDSGNEKLFF	TGTGCCAGCAGGGACAGTGGTAATGAAAAACTGTTTTTT
TRBV6-1	NA	TRBJ1-4	once	CASSEVPVSNEKLFF	TGTGCCAGCAGTGAAGTGCCAGTCTCTAATGAAAAACTGTTTTTT
TRBV9	NA	TRBJ2-1	NA	CASSSRLAESSYNEQFF	TGTGCCAGCAGCTCCCGGCTAGCAGAAAGCTCCTACAATGAGCAGTTCTTC
TRBV5-1	NA	TRBJ1-3	few	CASSLDSSGNTIYF	TGCGCCAGCAGCTTGGACAGCTCTGGAAACACCATATATTTT
TRBV7-9	NA	TRBJ1-2	NA	CASSSGDYGYTF	TGTGCCAGCAGTTCAGGGGACTATGGCTACACCTTC
TRBV30	TRBD1	TRBJ1-5	NA	CAWSGQGNQPQHF	TGTGCCTGGAGCGGACAGGGGAATCAGCCCCAGCATTTT
TRBV3-1/TRBV3-2	NA	TRBJ2-7	NA	CASSRGSRPEQYF	TGTGCCAGCAGCCGCGGATCACGGCCCGAGCAGTACTTC
TRBV19	NA	TRBJ1-1	NA	CASGGNTEAFF	TGTGCCAGTGGCGGGAACACTGAAGCTTTCTTT
TRBV21-1	NA	TRBJ2-2	NA	CASSQVLGLAGKNTGELFF	TGTGCCAGCTCTCAGGTACTGGGACTAGCGGGAAAGAACACCGGGGAGCTGTTTTTT
TRBV5-1	NA	TRBJ2-1	NA	CASSPTGSPANEQFF	TGCGCCAGCAGCCCCACCGGGTCACCAGCCAATGAGCAGTTCTTC
TRBV5-4	TRBD1	TRBJ2-7	NA	CASSHRDRGYEQYF	TGTGCCAGCAGCCACCGGGACAGGGGCTACGAGCAGTACTTC
TRBV6-5	NA	TRBJ2-3	NA	CASRTYSVDTQYF	TGTGCCAGCCGGACCTATAGCGTAGATACGCAGTATTTT
TRBV29-1	NA	TRBJ1-2	NA	CSVEWGTNYGYTF	TGCAGCGTTGAATGGGGGACAAACTATGGCTACACCTTC
TRBV11-2	NA	TRBJ2-5	NA	CASSFGGRVQETQYF	TGTGCCAGCAGCTTTGGTGGGCGGGTTCAAGAGACCCAGTACTTC
TRBV15	NA	TRBJ1-4	NA	CATSRDSATNEKLFF	TGTGCCACCAGCAGGGACTCCGCAACTAATGAAAAACTGTTTTTT
TRBV27	NA	TRBJ2-6	NA	CASSPNRPGANVLTF	TGTGCCAGCTCACCCAACAGGCCTGGGGCCAACGTCCTGACTTTC
TRBV6-1	NA	TRBJ2-7	NA	CASSEPIGSTYEQYF	TGTGCCAGCAGTGAGCCCATTGGGAGTACCTACGAGCAGTACTTC
TRBV10-1	NA	TRBJ2-2	NA	CASRDRFTGELFF	TGCGCCAGCAGAGACAGATTCACCGGGGAGCTGTTTTTT
TRBV7-2	NA	TRBJ2-2	few	CASSPLDPGELFF	TGTGCCAGCAGCCCCCTAGATCCCGGGGAGCTGTTTTTT
TRBV3-1/TRBV3-2	TRBD1	TRBJ2-1	NA	CASSQATGTGGSKYNEQFF	TGTGCCAGCAGCCAGGCAACCGGGACAGGGGGCTCTAAATACAATGAGCAGTTCTTC
TRBV28	NA	TRBJ1-1	NA	CASSLGGNGVAEAFF	TGTGCCAGCAGTTTAGGGGGGAATGGCGTCGCTGAAGCTTTCTTT
TRBV15	NA	TRBJ1-4	NA	CATRPTGGGEEKLFF	TGTGCCACCAGACCAACGGGGGGTGGAGAAGAAAAACTGTTTTTT
TRBV7-2	TRBD1	TRBJ1-2	few	CASSLWTGGYGYTF	TGTGCCAGCAGCTTATGGACAGGGGGGTATGGCTACACCTTC
TRBV7-2	NA	TRBJ1-5	NA	CASSLRPGGLGHF	TGTGCCAGCAGCTTAAGGCCTGGCGGGTTAGGACATTTT
TRBV7-2	TRBD1	TRBJ1-1	NA	CASSRQGNTEAFF	TGTGCCAGCAGCCGACAGGGGAACACTGAAGCTTTCTTT
TRBV6-1	NA	TRBJ1-6	NA	CASSEGSSYNSPLHF	TGTGCCAGCAGTGAGGGCAGCTCCTATAATTCACCCCTCCACTTT
TRBV27	NA	TRBJ1-2	NA	CASSLNREKDGYTF	TGTGCCAGCAGTTTGAACAGGGAAAAGGATGGCTACACCTTC
TRBV5-1	TRBD1	TRBJ2-1	NA	CASSLAGQGFNEQFF	TGCGCCAGCAGCTTGGCGGGACAGGGATTCAATGAGCAGTTCTTC
TRBV27	TRBD1	TRBJ1-2	NA	CASSPHRGYGYTF	TGTGCCAGCAGTCCCCACAGGGGCTATGGCTACACCTTC
TRBV5-5	NA	TRBJ1-1	NA	CASSQRVEATEAFF	TGTGCCAGCAGCCAAAGGGTGGAGGCCACTGAAGCTTTCTTT
TRBV27	TRBD1	TRBJ2-7	NA	CASSSNDRGVYEQYF	TGTGCCAGCAGTTCGAATGACAGGGGTGTATACGAGCAGTACTTC
TRBV27	NA	TRBJ1-6	once	CASGIPSSYNSPLHF	TGTGCCAGCGGAATCCCTAGCTCCTATAATTCACCCCTCCACTTT
TRBV6-2/TRBV6-3	NA	TRBJ2-3	few	CASSLVGQTSTDTQYF	TGTGCCAGCAGTTTGGTGGGGCAGACTAGCACAGATACGCAGTATTTT